The next 5 T cell receptor beta chains were all read from a single sample in a study of CD8+ T cells in alopecia areata (dated by TCRdb to the late 2010s). Libraries were built with the immunoSEQ multiplex PCR assay. RNA was extracted from all samples and reverse transcribed into cDNA, which served as template for TCR sequencing. Entries here come from immuneACCESS through TCRdb and include only in-frame sequences with V and J called. Some clones fail to appear in such tables; in the studies checked, an unresolved V gene covers under half of the shortfall, and the cause of the remainder is unknown. In this sample the table shows 150,000 to 200,000 clones, less than 65% of which occur a single time. The ten top clones hold just over 1% of the sample. In light of the paper, this sample's time point label describes: roughly 24 weeks on oral tofacitinib. Interpreted using the paper, the treatment or condition label stands for: oral pan-JAK inhibitor, 5-10 mg twice daily.

The sequencing used CD4+ T cells sorted from blood, collected at week 24, from a patient treated with tofacitinib. All receptors derive from a human donor with alopecia areata.

The chain carries TRBV10-3 and TRBJ1-1, with D maybe TRBD1 (5 bases). Trimming left V 10 bases short and J 1 base short, with 16 bases between. CDR3 size: 14 residues. From germline, CDR1 is ENHRY and CDR2 SYGVKD. The CDR3 protein is CATNKEGTNTEAFF. CDR3 bases: TGTGCCACCAATAAGGAGGGGACGAACACTGAAGCTTTCTTT.

The chain employs TRBV25-1 and TRBJ1-2, with TRBD1 as a possible D gene (6 bases). The CDR3 is made up of 13 amino acids. The germline V gene encodes CDR1 MGHDK and CDR2 SYGVNS. Deletions cut 5 bases from V and 4 bases from J, with 11 bases between. CDR3 loop: CASSRQEAYGYTF. Written as DNA, the CDR3 is TGTGCCAGCAGTAGACAGGAAGCCTATGGCTACACCTTC.

This chain connects TRBV9 to TRBJ2-3; D unresolved. The CDR3 extends over 15 amino acids. Per germline, CDR1 SGDLS and CDR2 YYNGEE. V lost 1 base and J 1 base, leaving 10 bases between the germline ends. CDR3: CASSVLPLRTDTQYF. The CDR3 nucleotides read TGTGCCAGCAGCGTACTCCCTCTACGCACAGATACGCAGTATTTT.

The CDR3, as DNA: TGTGCCAGCCGCTCGGGACTAGCGGCGAACAATGAGCAGTTCTTC. Encoded protein: CASRSGLAANNEQFF. J is TRBJ2-1 and V is TRBV27; 11 nucleotides align to TRBD2. This CDR3 spans 15 amino acids. V lost 8 bases and J lost 5; bases outside the gene matches: 8. Germline V lookup: CDR1 MNHEY, CDR2 SMNVEV (reference sequence).

This chain links TRBV27 with TRBJ1-2; D is perhaps TRBD1 (6 bases). In germline, CDR1 is MNHEY, CDR2 SMNVEV (reference sequence). The CDR3 is made up of 15 amino acids. V lost 2 bases and J 2 bases, leaving 12 bases between the germline ends. The CDR3 region is CASSLSGTTNYGYTF. CDR3 coding DNA: TGTGCCAGCAGTTTAAGTGGGACAACCAACTATGGCTACACCTTC.